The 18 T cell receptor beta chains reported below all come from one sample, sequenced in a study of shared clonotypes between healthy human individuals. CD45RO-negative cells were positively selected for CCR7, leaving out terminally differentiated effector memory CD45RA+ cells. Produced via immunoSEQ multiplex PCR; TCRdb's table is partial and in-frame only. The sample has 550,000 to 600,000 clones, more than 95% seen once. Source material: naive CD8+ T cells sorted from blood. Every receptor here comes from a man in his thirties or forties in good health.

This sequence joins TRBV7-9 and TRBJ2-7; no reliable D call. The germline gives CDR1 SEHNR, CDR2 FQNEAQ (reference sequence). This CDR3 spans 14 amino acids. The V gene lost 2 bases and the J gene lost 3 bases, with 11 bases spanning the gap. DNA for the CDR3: TGTGCCAGCAGCTTATCGACCATTGGCTACGAGCAGTACTTC. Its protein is CASSLSTIGYEQYF.

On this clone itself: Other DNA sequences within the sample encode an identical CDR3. CDR3 nucleotide sequence: TGCGCCAGTCGAGACAGGCCGAACACTGAAGCTTTCTTT. As protein: CASRDRPNTEAFF. V usage is TRBV5-1 and J usage is TRBJ1-1; a weak D match, TRBD1 (6 bases). Trimming shortened V by 8 bases and J by 1 base, and 12 bases separated the two germline ends. The CDR3 length is 13 residues. Germline values: CDR1 SGHRS, CDR2 YFSETQ.

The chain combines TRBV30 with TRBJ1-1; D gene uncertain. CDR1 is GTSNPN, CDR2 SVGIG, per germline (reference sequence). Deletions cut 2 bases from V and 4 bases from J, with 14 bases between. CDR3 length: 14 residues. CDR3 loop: CAWSPGIVGTEAFF. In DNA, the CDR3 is TGTGCCTGGAGTCCCGGGATTGTGGGCACTGAAGCTTTCTTT. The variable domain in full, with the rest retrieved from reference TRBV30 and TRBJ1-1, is SQTIHQWPATLVQPVGSPLSLECTVEGTSNPNLYWYRQAAGRGLQLLFYSVGIGQISSEVPQNLSASRPQDRQFILSSKKLLLSDSGFYLCAWSPGIVGTEAFFGQGTRLTVV.

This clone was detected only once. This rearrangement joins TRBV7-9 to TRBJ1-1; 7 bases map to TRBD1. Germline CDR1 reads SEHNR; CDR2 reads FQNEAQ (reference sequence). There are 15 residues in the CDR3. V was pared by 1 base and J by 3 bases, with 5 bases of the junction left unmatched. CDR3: CASSLGQGQDTEAFF. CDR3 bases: TGTGCCAGCAGCTTAGGACAGGGTCAGGACACTGAAGCTTTCTTT.

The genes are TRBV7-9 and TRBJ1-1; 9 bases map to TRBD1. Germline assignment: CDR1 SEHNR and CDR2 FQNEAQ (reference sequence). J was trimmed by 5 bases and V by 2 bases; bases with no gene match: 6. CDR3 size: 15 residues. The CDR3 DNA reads TGTGCCAGCAGCTTAAGTGGACAGGGGAGGACTGAAGCTTTCTTT. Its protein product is CASSLSGQGRTEAFF.

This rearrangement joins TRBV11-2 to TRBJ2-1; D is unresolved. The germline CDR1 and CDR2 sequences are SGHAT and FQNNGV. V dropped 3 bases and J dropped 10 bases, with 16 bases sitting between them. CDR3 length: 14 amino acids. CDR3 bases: TGTGCCAGCAGCTTGACGAATCCTCTCACCGAGCAGTTCTTC. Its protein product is CASSLTNPLTEQFF.

For the CDR3, the DNA is TGTGCCAGCAGCTTAATATTGACTAGCGGGAAAACCTACGAGCAGTACTTC. Translating it yields CASSLILTSGKTYEQYF. The chain is built from TRBV5-8 and TRBJ2-7; 11 bases align to TRBD2. The CDR3 runs 17 residues. J lost 2 bases, V lost 2 bases, and 9 bases had no gene match. Germline V CDR1 and CDR2: SGHTS, YDEGEE. Drawing the rest from reference TRBV5-8 and TRBJ2-7, the complete variable domain is EAGVTQSPTHLIKTRGQQATLRCSPISGHTSVYWYQQALGLGLQFLLWYDEGEERNRGNFPPRFSGRQFPNYSSELNVNALELEDSALYLCASSLILTSGKTYEQYFGPGTRLTVT.

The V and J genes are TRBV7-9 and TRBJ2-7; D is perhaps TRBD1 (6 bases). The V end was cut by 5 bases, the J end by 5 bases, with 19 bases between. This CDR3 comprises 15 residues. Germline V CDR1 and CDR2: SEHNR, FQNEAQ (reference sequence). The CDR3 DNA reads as TGTGCCAGCAGCCGGCCCGGTGGGACAATCCACGAGCAGTACTTC. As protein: CASSRPGGTIHEQYF. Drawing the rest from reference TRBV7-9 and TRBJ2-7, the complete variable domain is DTGVSQNPRHKITKRGQNVTFRCDPISEHNRLYWYRQTLGQGPEFLTYFQNEAQLEKSRLLSDRFSAERPKGSFSTLEIQRTEQGDSAMYLCASSRPGGTIHEQYFGPGTRLTVT.

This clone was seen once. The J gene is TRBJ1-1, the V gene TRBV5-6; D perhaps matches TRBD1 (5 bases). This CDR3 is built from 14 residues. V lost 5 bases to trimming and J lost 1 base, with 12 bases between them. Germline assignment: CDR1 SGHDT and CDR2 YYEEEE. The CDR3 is CASSDSYRNTEAFF. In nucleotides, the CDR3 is TGTGCCAGCAGTGACAGCTATCGGAACACTGAAGCTTTCTTT. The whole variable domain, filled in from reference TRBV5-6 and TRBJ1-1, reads DAGVTQSPTHLIKTRGQQVTLRCSPKSGHDTVSWYQQALGQGPQFIFQYYEEEERQRGNFPDRFSGHQFPNYSSELNVNALLLGDSALYLCASSDSYRNTEAFFGQGTRLTVV.

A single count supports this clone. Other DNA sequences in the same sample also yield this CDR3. The CDR3 sequence: CASSLSGRYEQYF. DNA of the CDR3: TGTGCCAGCAGTTTATCGGGTCGCTACGAGCAGTACTTC. V usage is TRBV27 and J usage is TRBJ2-7, with D unresolved. The CDR3 length is 13 residues. The V end lost 0 bases, the J end lost 3 bases, and 6 bases lay between the germline ends. CDR1 and CDR2 from the germline V gene are MNHEY and SMNVEV (reference sequence).

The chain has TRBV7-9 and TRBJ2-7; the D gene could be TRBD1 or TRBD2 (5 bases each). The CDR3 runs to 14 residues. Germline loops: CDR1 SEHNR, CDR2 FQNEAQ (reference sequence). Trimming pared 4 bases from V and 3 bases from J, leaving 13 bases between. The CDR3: CASSSLAQGYEQYF. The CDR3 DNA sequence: TGTGCCAGCAGCTCGCTAGCCCAGGGCTACGAGCAGTACTTC.

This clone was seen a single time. CDR3 in amino acids: CASSFTGGSGSYEQYF. CDR3 sequence (DNA): TGTGCCAGCAGCTTCACCGGCGGGAGTGGATCCTACGAGCAGTACTTC. The chain carries TRBV7-9 and TRBJ2-7; 7 nucleotides match TRBD2. CDR3 length equals 16 residues. After removal of 3 bases from V and 1 base from J, the junction contained 9 bases not matched to a gene. Germline-derived CDR1 and CDR2 are SEHNR and FQNEAQ (reference sequence).

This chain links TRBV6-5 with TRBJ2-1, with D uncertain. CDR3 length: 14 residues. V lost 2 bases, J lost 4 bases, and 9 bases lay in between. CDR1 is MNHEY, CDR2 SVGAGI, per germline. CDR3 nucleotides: TGTGCCAGCAGTTACCGGGCAGATTACAATGAGCAGTTCTTC. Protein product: CASSYRADYNEQFF.

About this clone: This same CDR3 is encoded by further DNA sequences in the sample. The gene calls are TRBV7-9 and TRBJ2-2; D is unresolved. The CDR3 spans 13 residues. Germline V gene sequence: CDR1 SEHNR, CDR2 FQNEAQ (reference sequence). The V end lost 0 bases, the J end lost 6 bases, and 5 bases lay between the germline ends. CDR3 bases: TGTGCCAGCAGCTTAGCGCTTGCCGGGGAGCTGTTTTTT. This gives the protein CASSLALAGELFF.

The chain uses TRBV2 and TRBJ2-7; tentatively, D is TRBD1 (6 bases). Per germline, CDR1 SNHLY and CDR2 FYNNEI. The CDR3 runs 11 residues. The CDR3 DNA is TGTGGGGGGCTTGGTCGAGGCGAGCAGTACTTC. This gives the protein CGGLGRGEQYF.

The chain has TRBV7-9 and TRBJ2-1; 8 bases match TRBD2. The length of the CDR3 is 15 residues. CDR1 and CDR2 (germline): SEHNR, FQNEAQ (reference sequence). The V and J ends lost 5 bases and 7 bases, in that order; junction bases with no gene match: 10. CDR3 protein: CASSHRTSRPNEQFF. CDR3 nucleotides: TGTGCCAGCAGCCACCGGACTAGCCGGCCTAATGAGCAGTTCTTC.

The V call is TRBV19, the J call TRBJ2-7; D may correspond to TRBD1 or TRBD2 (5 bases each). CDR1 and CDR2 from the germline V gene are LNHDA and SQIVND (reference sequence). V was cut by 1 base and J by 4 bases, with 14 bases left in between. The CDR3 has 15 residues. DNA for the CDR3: TGTGCCAGTAGTATAGGAGGGGACGCGGCTTACGAGCAGTACTTC. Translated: CASSIGGDAAYEQYF.

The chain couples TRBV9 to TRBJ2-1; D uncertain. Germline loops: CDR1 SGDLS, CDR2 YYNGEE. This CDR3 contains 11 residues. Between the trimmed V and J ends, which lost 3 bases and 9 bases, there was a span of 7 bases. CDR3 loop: CASSARGEQFF. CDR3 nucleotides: TGTGCCAGCAGCGCGCGTGGTGAGCAGTTCTTC. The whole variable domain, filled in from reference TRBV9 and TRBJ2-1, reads DSGVTQTPKHLITATGQRVTLRCSPRSGDLSVYWYQQSLDQGLQFLIQYYNGEERAKGNILERFSAQQFPDLHSELNLSSLELGDSALYFCASSARGEQFFGPGTRLTVL.